This paragraph covers one TCR beta chain sequence. This clonotype was found a few times. Its target antigen remains unknown. No base-level quality is on record; no much larger clone is a single base apart. The entry originates in a study of T cell repertoires in cytomegalovirus infection (dated by TCRdb to the late 2010s). Regarding the complete study: Alongside well-studied HLA-B-restricted epitopes, the peptide stimulations were aimed at recently identified HLA-C-restricted CMV epitopes, whose presentation resists viral immunomodulation. Donor HLA type was relevant to the analysis, as public TCR beta signatures indicated carriage of CMV infection together with the matching HLA type. What the authors observed across the whole study: The ex vivo response was dominated by HLA-C-restricted CMV-specific TCR beta clonotypes, and the single most frequent clonotype in two of eight donors was supplied by these HLA-C-restricted clonotypes. Carriers of CMV infection plus the relevant HLA type were discriminated by the cumulative frequency of public TCR beta family members in the study cohort and in an independent roughly 400-donor cohort.

The treatment or condition label, read with the paper, signifies: in vitro stimulation with specific CMV peptide epitopes to enrich CMV-specific T cells. Counted from cysteine to phenylalanine, this CDR3 has 12 amino acids. Only the CDR3 region is kept as DNA, spanning 36 bases read in frame from base 1. The germline V gene yields SGHTA for CDR1 and FQGNSA for CDR2. Cut back by 4 bases and 7 bases, the V and J ends lie 9 bases apart. These reads were obtained on an Illumina HiSeq 1500. The public reads were reprocessed in TCRdb via fastp at Q25 and MiXCR, keeping in-frame beta chains. Each CDR3 protein appears once, grouped with its most common genes and DNA. This sample is represented by under 450,000 distinct CDR3 sequences; about 35% of them were singletons. Together, the top ten hold about 14% of the sample.

The sequence was obtained from a human donor in good health (CMV status not recorded). Some clones in this sample may be carry-over from other donors' samples. The chain is made from TRBV7-2 and TRBJ2-3; the D gene is not confidently resolved. This material consisted of cultured PBMCs, taken from culture after CMV antigen stimulation. The sequence in DNA is TGTGCCAGCAGCTCGGATAGGAATACGCAGTATTTT. Its protein is CASSSDRNTQYF.